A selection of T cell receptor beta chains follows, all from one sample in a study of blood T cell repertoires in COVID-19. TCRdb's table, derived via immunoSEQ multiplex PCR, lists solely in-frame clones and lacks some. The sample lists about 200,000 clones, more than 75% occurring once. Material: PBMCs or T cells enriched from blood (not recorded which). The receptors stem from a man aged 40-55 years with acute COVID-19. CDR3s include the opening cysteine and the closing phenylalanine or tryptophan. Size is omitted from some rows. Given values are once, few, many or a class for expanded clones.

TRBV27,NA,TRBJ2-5,CASSDRGRRGETQYF
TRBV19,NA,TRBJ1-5,CASSITGEDFQPQHF
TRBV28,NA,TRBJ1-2,CASSTGTGDLYGYTF
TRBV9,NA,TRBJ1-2,CASSDRGGGYGYTF
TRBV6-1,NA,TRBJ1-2,CASSELRQAPSF
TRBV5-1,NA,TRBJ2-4,CASSLGGANIQYF
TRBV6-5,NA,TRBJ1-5,CASSRDISNQPQHF
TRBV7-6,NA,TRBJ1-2,CASSYSSNGYTF
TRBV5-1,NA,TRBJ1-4,CASSSGRDRSEKLFF
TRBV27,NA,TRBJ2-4,CASTPSFDSLGNIQYF
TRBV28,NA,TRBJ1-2,CASSLWLGQGIYGYTF
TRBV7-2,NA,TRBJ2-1,CASSLVPGPTYNEQFF
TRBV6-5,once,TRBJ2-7,CASSPRREQYF
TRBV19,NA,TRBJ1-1,CASKPREYTEAFF
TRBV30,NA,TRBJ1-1,CAWTQPGLNLYTEAFF
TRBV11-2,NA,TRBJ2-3,CASSFRGRGGDTQYF
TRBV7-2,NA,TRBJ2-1,CASSPRQGGYNEQFF
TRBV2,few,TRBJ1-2,CASTLPTVYGYTF
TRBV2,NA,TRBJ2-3,CASSVTSGTDTQYF
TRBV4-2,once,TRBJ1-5,CASCPTGRNQPQHF